This is a list of T cell receptor beta chains from one sample in a study of early T cells in non-severe SARS-CoV-2 infection. TCRdb re-derived calls from the 5' RACE reads in MiXCR, one entry per CDR3 protein. The sample consists of 85,000 to 90,000 distinct CDR3 sequences, approximately 14% of them appearing once. Material: whole blood. The receptors here all came from an adult who was a healthcare worker with PCR-confirmed SARS-CoV-2 infection or an uninfected control (not recorded which). CDR3s include the opening cysteine and the closing phenylalanine or tryptophan. The D gene is left open where the match is weak. Expanded clones get a size class; other rows say once, few or many, or leave the size out.

J | size | V | D | DNA | CDR3
TRBJ1-5 | few | TRBV5-6 | - | TGTGCCAGCAGCTTGGCCGGCCGCCTTATCAATCAGCCCCAGCATTTT | CASSLAGRLINQPQHF
TRBJ2-3 | - | TRBV2 | TRBD1 | TGTGCCAGCAGCGTCCGACAGGGCCGGTCTAGCACAGATACGCAGTATTTT | CASSVRQGRSSTDTQYF
TRBJ1-3 | - | TRBV15 | - | TGTGCCACGGGAAAGGACAGCACCATATATTTT | CATGKDSTIYF
TRBJ2-4 | few | TRBV20-1 | - | TGCAGTGCTAGTAAGCTAGGGGACATTCAGTACTTC | CSASKLGDIQYF
TRBJ1-1 | - | TRBV20-1 | - | TGCAGTGCCCTACCAGGGGTTACTGAAGCTTTCTTT | CSALPGVTEAFF
TRBJ2-5 | few | TRBV10-3 | TRBD1 | TGTGCCATCCGTGGGGACAGAAAAGAGACCCAGTACTTC | CAIRGDRKETQYF
TRBJ2-1 | many | TRBV7-9 | - | TGTGCCAGCAGCTTAGACAGACTTCGCTACAATGAGCAGTTCTTC | CASSLDRLRYNEQFF
TRBJ2-3 | - | TRBV30 | - | TGTGCCTGGAGGGACGCCCCTAGCACAGATACGCAGTATTTT | CAWRDAPSTDTQYF
TRBJ2-1 | - | TRBV19 | TRBD1 | TGTGCCAGTAAGGGACAGGGGGAGTACAATGAGCAGTTCTTC | CASKGQGEYNEQFF
TRBJ1-2 | few | TRBV10-3 | - | TGTGCCATCAGTGAGGCCGTACCCCCCTATGGCTACACCTTC | CAISEAVPPYGYTF
TRBJ2-3 | - | TRBV12-3/TRBV12-4 | TRBD2 | TGTGCCAGCAGTCCAATTGGACTAGCGGTCACAGATACGCAGTATTTT | CASSPIGLAVTDTQYF
TRBJ2-3 | few | TRBV7-3 | - | TGTGCCAGCAGCTCCCAGCCGGGACATAGCACAGATACGCAGTATTTT | CASSSQPGHSTDTQYF
TRBJ2-5 | few | TRBV29-1 | - | TGCAGCGCTACAGGGTTGCCCGAGTGGACCCAGTACTTC | CSATGLPEWTQYF